One T cell receptor (beta chain) is described in this entry. This record belongs to a study of blood T cell repertoires in COVID-19. In the original processing: Amplification from reference gene primers served as the basis for estimated nucleated cell counts. Sequencing was performed with immunoSEQ multiplex PCR; in TCRdb, only in-frame clones are kept and a portion is missing. V, J and clone size are taken as reported in that table, and D and trimming were inferred from the DNA itself. The top ten clones hold just under 9% of a sample with 130,000 to 150,000 clones, more than 80% of them seen once. The germline V gene encodes CDR1 SNHLY and CDR2 FYNNEI. This CDR3 is 15 amino acids long. Unmatched junction bases numbered 7, after V lost 6 bases and J lost 6 bases.

This TCR derives from a woman older than 75 in a cohort sampled during active or convalescent COVID-19. J is TRBJ1-6 and V is TRBV2; 8 positions match TRBD1. The sequencing sample was made of peripheral blood. CDR3: CASRPPTGVNSPLHF. CDR3 in DNA: TGTGCCAGCAGACCACCGACAGGGGTTAATTCACCCCTCCACTTT.